The source of this T cell receptor (beta chain) is a study of blood T cell repertoires in COVID-19. This CDR3 spans 13 amino acids. V gave up 4 bases and J gave up 7 bases, with 13 bases separating them. Libraries were prepared by immunoSEQ multiplex PCR; TCRdb keeps only in-frame clonotypes and omits some of them. The sample has some 310,000 clones, almost 90% seen once. Sequencing was done on a sample of peripheral blood. The TCR originated in a woman aged 25 to 39 with COVID-19, enrolled during active disease. The rearrangement uses TRBV12-3 or TRBV12-4 and TRBJ1-2, with D maybe TRBD1 (5 bases). As DNA, the CDR3 is TGTGCCAGCAGTTGGGGGGACTCCGCTGGCTACACCTTC. It yields the protein CASSWGDSAGYTF.